This T cell receptor beta chain was observed in a study of blood T cell repertoires in COVID-19. Looking at the study overall: The origin of the acute and convalescent COVID-19 samples was the United States, Italy and Spain. From T cells, B-cell-depleted T cells, or PBMCs came the material, which was cDNA or gDNA.

Trimming removed 6 bases from V and 6 bases from J, with 12 bases in between. This CDR3 contains 12 residues. Germline CDR1 MNHNY, CDR2 SVGAGI (reference sequence). Authors' processing steps: Estimates of nucleated cell counts were drawn from the amplification of reference gene primers. Produced via immunoSEQ multiplex PCR; TCRdb's table is partial and in-frame only. V, J and clone size are those of that table, while D and trimming were read from the DNA. The sample consists of about 130,000 clones, around 80% of them appearing once. The material sequenced was peripheral blood. The V and J genes are TRBV6-6 and TRBJ2-7; tentatively, D is TRBD2 (6 bases). This TCR was sampled from a man between 65 and 79 years old with acute or convalescent COVID-19. This chain's CDR3 is CASRRLDSEQYF. The CDR3 nucleotides read TGTGCCAGCAGACGACTAGATTCCGAGCAGTACTTC.